This T cell receptor beta chain was found in a study of blood T cell repertoires in COVID-19. Generated by immunoSEQ multiplex PCR, the TCRdb table keeps only in-frame clones and is missing some. The sample records under 300,000 clones, around 89% being singletons. Participant ages covered roughly 18 to 89 years across 25 or so US areas. Clinical history reported by participants formed the basis on which cohorts were assigned. Symptom resolution, clearance, or two negative PCRs marked donors in Cohort 3 as recovered. Trimming removed 2 bases from V and 0 bases from J, with 8 bases in between. Germline CDR1 reads WNHNN; CDR2 reads SYGVQD (reference sequence). This CDR3 spans 15 amino acids.

This clonotype originated in a woman aged 18-29 years who had recovered from COVID-19. The sequenced sample was PBMCs or T cells enriched from blood (not recorded which). V gene TRBV10-1 combines with J gene TRBJ2-1; D might be TRBD1 (6 bases). The CDR3 is CASSERGNSYNEQFF. The CDR3 region has the DNA TGCGCCAGCAGTGAGAGGGGGAACTCCTACAATGAGCAGTTCTTC.